Described below is a single TCR beta chain sequence and its context. Its antigen is still unknown. The PCR contained 60 Vbeta and 13 Jbeta primers. Clones were sequenced by immunoSEQ multiplex PCR, and TCRdb holds only the in-frame ones, with some missing. The sample carries around 200,000 clones, over 70% recorded once. These data originate in a study of cytomegalovirus exposure and HLA in healthy donors. Study-level findings and limits: The authors considered a cluster of highly shared sequence variants likely to be a sequencing artifact. Analysis was carried out at a later point, and it linked a missense DCLRE1C variant to TCR beta V- and J-gene trimming. In a later analysis, most CMV-associated TCR beta chains appeared HLA-restricted.

The germline V gene has CDR1 ENHRY and CDR2 SYGVKD. The V and J ends lost 10 bases and 5 bases, in that order; junction bases with no gene match: 12. The CDR3 has 15 amino acids. The V gene is TRBV10-3, the J gene TRBJ2-3, with 10 positions matching TRBD2. Specimen: PBMCs. The clonotype comes from a man aged 45 to 65 in good health and CMV-seronegative. The CDR3 DNA reads TGTGCCACCCGGACTAGCGGACCACAGGGAGATACGCAGTATTTT. Protein sequence: CATRTSGPQGDTQYF.